The 7 T cell receptor beta chains reported below all come from one sample, sequenced in a study of response to subunit inactivated influenza vaccine. TCRdb processed the RT-PCR reads anew with MiXCR; each CDR3 protein has one entry. The top ten clones hold approximately 12% of a sample with around 480,000 distinct CDR3 sequences, approximately 11% of them seen once. Sequences were derived from PBMCs from blood, sampled about 6 weeks after vaccination. These receptors were collected from a man aged 45-60 years who received an inactivated influenza vaccine.

The chain recombines TRBV20-1 with TRBJ2-5; 8 bases map to TRBD2. V was pared by 7 bases and J by 5 bases, with 12 bases of the junction left unmatched. CDR1 DFQATT and CDR2 SNEGSKA come from the germline V gene (reference sequence). The CDR3 is 14 amino acids. The DNA for the CDR3 is TGCAGTGTCGTTAGGCCGGGGGGGCGGGAGACCCAGTACTTC. Translation gives CSVVRPGGRETQYF.

The chain links TRBV6-1 to TRBJ2-7, with 16 nucleotides matching TRBD2. This CDR3 has 16 amino acids. Germline CDR1 is MNHNS and CDR2 is SASEGT. V lost 7 bases to trimming and J lost 2 bases; unmatched junction nucleotides: 5. The CDR3 nucleotides read TGTGCCAGCAAGGGACTAGCGGGAGGGGATGCCTACGAGCAGTACTTC. It is translated as CASKGLAGGDAYEQYF.

The chain recombines TRBV12-3 or TRBV12-4 with TRBJ2-5; unclear D gene. Trimming shortened V by 5 bases and J by 2 bases, and 18 bases separated the two germline ends. This CDR3 contains 16 residues. For the CDR3, the DNA is TGTGCCAGCAGTCTATCAAGTTGGGGATTTCAAGAGACCCAGTACTTC. This translates into CASSLSSWGFQETQYF.

The chain combines TRBV6-2 or TRBV6-3 with TRBJ2-6; 7 bases are shared with TRBD1. The germline V gene has CDR1 MNHEY and CDR2 SVGEGT. The CDR3 loop spans 15 amino acids. V shed 3 bases, J shed 2 bases, and the junction held 1 base outside the gene matches. The CDR3 nucleotides are TGTGCCAGCAGTTATAGGGGGCCTGGGGCCAACGTCCTGACTTTC. This sequence encodes CASSYRGPGANVLTF.

The rearrangement joins TRBV29-1 to TRBJ2-7, with no clear D. Germline CDR1 is SQVTM and CDR2 is ANQGSEA. This CDR3 has 14 residues. Trimming pared 5 bases from V and 0 bases from J, leaving 14 bases between. CDR3 residues: CSVIVPHPSYEQYF. The CDR3 nucleotides read TGCAGCGTTATCGTCCCTCACCCCTCCTACGAGCAGTACTTC.

This chain uses TRBV10-3 with TRBJ2-1; D is unclear. V was shortened by 8 bases and J by 5 bases, with 25 bases between the two germline ends. The CDR3 has 17 amino acids. The germline V gene has CDR1 ENHRY and CDR2 SYGVKD. The CDR3 protein is CAIGPAAQKTVNNEQFF. Written as DNA, the CDR3 is TGTGCCATCGGCCCAGCCGCCCAGAAAACAGTGAACAATGAGCAGTTCTTC.

This clonotype was detected only a few times. The chain links TRBV20-1 to TRBJ2-7; TRBD1 matches at 10 bases. The V segment lost 6 bases and the J segment 9 bases; nucleotides outside the gene matches: 14. Germline V gene sequence: CDR1 DFQATT, CDR2 SNEGSKA (reference sequence). The CDR3 covers 14 residues. CDR3 nucleotide sequence: TGCAGTGCCTCCCGGACGGGACAGGGGTCGCGGCAGTACTTC. Its translation: CSASRTGQGSRQYF.